Following are 8 T cell receptor beta chains from one sample sequenced in a study of blood T cell repertoires in COVID-19. Only in-frame clones appear in the TCRdb table, and some are missing; sequencing was by immunoSEQ multiplex PCR. The sample holds 450,000 or so clones, about 90% seen once. Sample: peripheral blood. All receptors derive from a man between 18 and 35 years old with COVID-19, enrolled during active disease.

A few counts support this clone. CDR3 loop: CASSQENGGELFF. The CDR3 coding sequence is TGCGCCAGCAGCCAAGAGAACGGCGGGGAGCTGTTTTTT. The chain links TRBV4-1 to TRBJ2-2; no reliable D call. V lost 0 bases, J lost 7 bases, and 6 bases lay in between. Germline loops: CDR1 MGHRA, CDR2 YSYEKL. The CDR3 is 13 residues long.

J is TRBJ2-3 and V is TRBV2, with 7 bases aligning to TRBD2. The V gene's germline CDR1 is SNHLY and CDR2 FYNNEI. This CDR3 region has 15 residues. With 5 bases clipped from V and 0 bases from J, the junction kept 5 bases outside the gene matches. The CDR3 protein is CASSSSSGSTDTQYF. CDR3 bases: TGTGCCAGCAGTTCATCTAGCGGTAGCACAGATACGCAGTATTTT.

The J gene is TRBJ2-7, the V gene TRBV3-1 (or the pseudogene TRBV3-2), with D possibly being TRBD1 (5 bases). Looked up from germline, CDR1 is LGHDT and CDR2 is YNNKEL (reference sequence). The CDR3 contains 15 residues. The V end lost 4 bases, the J end lost 2 bases, and 15 bases lay between the germline ends. The DNA for the CDR3 is TGTGCCAGCAGCCGAAACCCAGGGAATACCTACGAGCAGTACTTC. Its protein product is CASSRNPGNTYEQYF.

A single count supports this clone. The chain is built from TRBV19 and TRBJ1-1; 7 bases are a match to TRBD1. The CDR3 loop spans 12 amino acids. The junction had 11 bases not matched to a gene; V was cut back by 7 bases and J by 12 bases. Germline CDR1 is LNHDA and CDR2 is SQIVND (reference sequence). The CDR3 bases are TGTGCCAGTATCCTGAGGACAGGCGGAACTTTCTTT. The encoded protein is CASILRTGGTFF.

The chain combines TRBV19 with TRBJ2-5; TRBD2 matches 9 bases. The CDR3 length is 13 residues. Per germline, CDR1 LNHDA and CDR2 SQIVND (reference sequence). The junction had 4 bases not matched to a gene; V was cut back by 8 bases and J by 3 bases. In DNA, the CDR3 is TGTGCCAGTCGCGCTAGCGGGAAAGAGACCCAGTACTTC. Amino acids: CASRASGKETQYF. The variable domain in full, with the rest retrieved from reference TRBV19 and TRBJ2-5, is DGGITQSPKYLFRKEGQNVTLSCEQNLNHDAMYWYRQDPGQGLRLIYYSQIVNDFQKGDIAEGYSVSREKKESFPLTVTSAQKNPTAFYLCASRASGKETQYFGPGTRLLVL.

This chain joins TRBV10-2 and TRBJ2-2; 11 positions match TRBD1. CDR1 and CDR2 from the germline V gene are WSHSY and SAAADI. The junction had 11 bases not matched to a gene; V was cut back by 10 bases and J by 7 bases. The CDR3 length is 15 residues. CDR3: CAIRQGTGGNGELFF. The CDR3, as DNA: TGCGCCATCCGACAGGGGACAGGGGGAAACGGGGAGCTGTTTTTT.

The V gene is TRBV3-1 (or the pseudogene TRBV3-2), the J gene TRBJ1-1, with 7 bases lining up with TRBD1. J was trimmed by 7 bases and V by 1 base; bases with no gene match: 3. Germline-derived CDR1 and CDR2 are LGHDT and YNNKEL (reference sequence). The CDR3 has 13 amino acids. The CDR3 DNA reads TGTGCCAGCAGCCAAGTCCGGGACAGTGAAGCTTTCTTT. Translating gives CASSQVRDSEAFF.

The chain couples TRBV5-1 to TRBJ1-3; a possible D gene is TRBD1 (5 bases). The V gene's germline CDR1 is SGHRS and CDR2 YFSETQ. The V end was cut by 4 bases, the J end by 3 bases, with 14 bases between. The CDR3 is 15 amino acids. CDR3 DNA: TGCGCCAGCAGCCCCGAGTCGGGGGATGGAAACACCATATATTTT. Its protein product is CASSPESGDGNTIYF.